This TCR beta chain was retrieved from a study of cytomegalovirus exposure and HLA in healthy donors (dated by TCRdb to the late 2010s). Regarding the research as a whole: According to an earlier analysis of a few hundred of the donors, about 179 million T cells yielded approximately 120 million unique TCR beta sequences and 276 Gb of sequence data. Approximately 300 gigabases of sequencing data and around 80 million unique TCR sequences made up an early release that covered roughly 670 HLA-typed donors. A later analysis re-examined previously published TCR beta repertoires from 500 to 700 donors and added high-resolution HLA genotyping to investigate patterns of TCR occurrence. In addition to the first cohort of roughly 670 subjects, a separate validation cohort of 100 to 150 different subjects was used. Genome-wide SNP genotypes for about 60% of the 666 donors were used in a later genetic analysis, which treated that subset as a discovery cohort. The study was designed to test whether signatures of past pathogen exposure could be identified by cataloging public T cell receptors. Every discovery cohort repertoire had been produced on one sequencing platform. Donor age, sex, ethnicity and CMV serostatus were compiled alongside the repertoire data. Using immunosequencing, the study profiled T cell repertoires from approximately 700 subjects and related those repertoires to cytomegalovirus serostatus. The number of donors typed differed by locus, with about 629-630 for A, B, C, DRB1 and DQB1, roughly 520 for DQA1, approximately 580 for DPA1, and about 450 for DPB1. The genetic ancestry cluster associated with self-reported Caucasian donors included around 76% of the 398 genotyped donors. On average, roughly 250,000 unique TCR beta nucleotide sequences were sequenced per donor among a few hundred genotyped donors of the cohort, with roughly 19% of those sequences being non-productive. The study combined high-throughput TCR immunosequencing, statistical association of individual TCRs with disease status, and machine learning to predict cytomegalovirus infection status. HLA typing covered class I and class II loci at four-digit resolution. A handful of DR-DQ haplotypes were handled as single units for association and clustering because linkage in the cohort was strong. In the later analysis, no new phenotypic data were used to find candidate immune exposures; instead, reliance was placed on TCR beta sequences and their occurrence across donors. An earlier analysis of around 640 of the donors used high-throughput TCR beta sequencing to judge whether each TCR beta V gene segment behaved as functional or pseudogenic. The paper as a whole reports these results and caveats: Some IMGT-functional V segments, including TRBV6-2 and TRBV6-3, could not be distinguished by the 87-base-pair reads and were therefore excluded. For the cohort, immune exposure information was limited to CMV serostatus. A later analysis found that most CMV-associated TCR beta chains appeared HLA-restricted, with HLA associations seemingly driven largely by CMV exposure. In an earlier analysis of around 600 of the donors, most TCR beta V segments were observed in productive rearrangements about 87% or about 30% of the time, broadly matching IMGT annotations. Sequencing depth was assumed to be roughly uniform across donors in the presence/absence analyses, though that assumption may not hold. In vitro tests confirmed that a few of the cytomegalovirus-associated TCR beta chains recognize cytomegalovirus antigens. In a later genetic analysis, fewer N-insertions in productive TCRs were reported among donors in an Asian-associated ancestry cluster than the 666-donor mean. A cluster of highly shared sequence variants was judged likely to be a technical artifact of the sequencing pipeline. Across donors, most TCR sequences were observed very rarely, whereas some public TCRs were present in many individuals. When HLA alleles, especially DR and DQ, strongly co-occurred, TCR associations were difficult to assign to individual alleles. An association between a missense DCLRE1C variant and V-gene and J-gene trimming of TCR beta chains was found in a later genetic analysis and replicated in an independent cohort. A total of fewer than 200 TCR beta chains were listed by the study as associated with cytomegalovirus. A later analysis found that HLA-associated TCR beta chains were more clonally expanded and had lower generation probabilities than equally common non-associated chains. In both the original and validation cohorts, the classifier was reported to diagnose cytomegalovirus status with high specificity and sensitivity. In a later analysis, TCR association rates were found to vary across HLA loci, with the most associated TCRs seen for DRB1 alleles and the fewest for HLA-C alleles. Because counts were too low, roughly 16 rarely observed V segments, including chromosome 9 orphons, were left out of the earlier analysis of 587 of the donors. It was suggested by the authors that the approach could potentially be generalized to other disease states and immunological phenotypes. Correlated functional status among segregating V segments might be attributable to linkage disequilibrium, but an unknown experimental factor could not be ruled out. A further reported finding was that TCR beta sequences accurately predicted the HLA-A and HLA-B alleles for most subjects in the first cohort. The cohort was sequenced for TCR beta chains only, and without alpha or paired-chain data the features that could be detected were limited. At a false discovery rate of 0.05, a later analysis linked some 17,000 TCR beta sequences to specific HLA alleles. HLA typing was unavailable for some donors at each locus, so association tests used only the typed subset. A later analysis reported that several top co-occurrence clusters appeared linked to parvovirus B19, influenza, CMV and Epstein-Barr virus.

About this clone: Its cognate antigen has yet to be identified. One base away there is no much larger clone; base qualities are not given.

The cohort was made up of approximately 700 healthy bone marrow donors. At the time of sampling, all cohort members were nominally healthy, though unrecorded immune exposures were likely present. The donor was CMV seronegative and was included in the group of under 450 seronegative cohort members. Every donor gave a peripheral blood sample, and the peripheral blood mononuclear cells from that sample were used for TCR beta sequencing. Genomic DNA extraction from the blood cell samples was performed with the Qiagen DNeasy Blood Extraction Kit. The library was made by the immunoSEQ multiplex PCR assay. For the multiplex PCR, a mixture combining 60 forward primers for TCR Vbeta segments and 13 reverse primers for TCR Jbeta segments was used. A multiplex PCR assay on genomic DNA amplified the CDR3 region of rearranged TCR beta genes. Amplified TCR beta libraries were sequenced as 87-base-pair reads on the Illumina HiSeq System. Per the source publication's procedure: Across the roughly 700 repertoires, a later analysis counted approximately 75 million unique TCR beta chains, around 11 million of which were shared by at least two donors. To remove PCR and sequencing errors, raw reads were error-corrected and collapsed into unique sequences using a nearest-neighbor algorithm that merged closely related sequences. CDR3 sequences were aligned to IMGT reference sequences to assign V, D and J gene segments. For a sequence to be retained, a match of at least six nucleotides to both a V gene segment and a J gene segment was required. A rearrangement counted as productive if the CDR3 had no stop codons and remained in frame with V and J, and every other rearrangement counted as non-productive. Following IMGT convention, CDR3 was defined as the stretch from the second conserved V-encoded cysteine to the conserved J-encoded phenylalanine. The earlier analysis of some 550 of the donors excluded any sequence lacking an unambiguous match to a single V gene segment. An earlier analysis of some 610 of the donors called V segments functional above 56.7% productive rearrangements and segregating when the between-donor standard deviation exceeded 5%. To diagnose cytomegalovirus status from the catalog of TCR beta chain sequences, a statistical classification framework was built. A later analysis assigned V and J genes by comparing TCR nucleotide sequences with IMGT/GENE-DB human TR gene sequences. In a later analysis, CDR3 sequences and most-parsimonious VDJ recombination scenarios were assigned using the TCRdist pipeline. In a later analysis, each TCR beta chain was defined by its CDR3 amino acid sequence together with its V-gene family, and reads without a unique V-gene family were excluded. To address suspected cross-contamination and a sequencing artifact, a later analysis removed 550 to 750 highly shared, low-generation-probability nucleotide sequences. In a later analysis, a clonal expansion index for each public chain was calculated from normalized within-repertoire ranks of inferred template counts. Generation probabilities in a later analysis came from a VDJ recombination model fitted to out-of-frame rearrangements, and those results were checked against IGoR. In a later analysis, TCR-TCR, TCR-HLA and TCR-CMV co-occurrence was scored with hypergeometric tests, and a repertoire-size bias correction was applied to TCR pairs. In a later analysis, false discovery rates were estimated by permuting HLA or CMV assignments 20 times. A later analysis grouped co-occurring TCRs with DBSCAN, adding TCRdist sequence similarity when clustering within HLA-allele-positive subsets. For co-occurrence clustering, repertoires with fewer than 30,000 or more than 120,000 public chains were excluded, along with 5 or 6 repertoires with anomalous nucleotide sharing. Drawn from immuneACCESS, this table holds only the in-frame rearrangements with V and J called that TCRdb kept. Clones are partly lost; checked studies trace under half to an unresolved V gene and leave the rest unexplained. The DNA was the basis for D and trimming; V, J and clone size are from that table. This sample holds hundreds of thousands of clones; 60% to 80% were observed only once. The ten biggest clones cover less than 2% of the sample.

The CDR1 and CDR2 encoded by the germline V gene (reference sequence) are SEHNR and FQNEAQ. V and J are trimmed by 3 bases and 1 base, and the gene matches miss 5 bases of the junction. From the cysteine up to the phenylalanine, the CDR3 has a length of 16 residues. Only the CDR3 portion is preserved as DNA: 48 bases, with reading frame beginning at the first base. The chain is made from TRBV7-9 and TRBJ2-5, with 10 middle bases fitting TRBD2. The clonotype was recovered from a male donor in good health and CMV-seronegative. Sequencing was performed on PBMCs. The nucleotide sequence reads TGTGCCAGCAGCTTCCTAGCGGGAGCCCTCCAAGAGACCCAGTACTTC. Translated, it gives CASSFLAGALQETQYF.